A single sample gave rise to the 10 T cell receptor beta chains below, sequenced in a study of blood T cell repertoires in COVID-19. The data were produced by immunoSEQ multiplex PCR, yet TCRdb's version contains in-frame clones alone and is incomplete. Found here are roughly 200,000 clones, around 80% of them singletons; the top ten hold 7.8%. Input material: peripheral blood. The receptors derive from a woman of 80 years or more with COVID-19, enrolled during active disease.

The chain uses TRBV28 and TRBJ2-1, with 7 bases that match TRBD2. J was trimmed by 6 bases and V by 0 bases; bases with no gene match: 8. Germline V gene data show CDR1 as MDHEN and CDR2 as SYDVKM. The CDR3 spans 16 residues. This CDR3 reads CASSLWAGVSLNEQFF. CDR3 nucleotides: TGTGCCAGCAGTTTATGGGCGGGAGTTAGTCTCAATGAGCAGTTCTTC.

The chain combines TRBV6-1 with TRBJ2-1; a possible D gene is TRBD2 (5 bases). V shed 4 bases and J shed 9 bases, with 22 bases lying between them. CDR1 MNHNS and CDR2 SASEGT come from the germline V gene. This CDR3 has 16 residues. Here the CDR3 DNA reads TGTGCCAGCAGTGTTTCCCGGGTAGCTCTAGCTCGTGAGCAGTTCTTC. This gives the protein CASSVSRVALAREQFF.

The chain is built from TRBV7-9 and TRBJ1-1; TRBD1 is a possible D gene (5 bases). The CDR3 totals 13 residues. V was clipped by 7 bases and J by 1 base, with 10 bases between them. CDR1 and CDR2 (germline): SEHNR, FQNEAQ (reference sequence). The CDR3 nucleotides are TGTGCCAGCAACAGGTATTCGAACACTGAAGCTTTCTTT. Amino acids: CASNRYSNTEAFF.

V and J are TRBV5-1 and TRBJ1-1; D is unresolved. Germline V gene data show CDR1 as SGHRS and CDR2 as YFSETQ. The CDR3 runs 13 residues. V was trimmed by 4 bases and J by 1 base, leaving 8 bases between them. CDR3 sequence (DNA): TGCGCCAGCAGCCCCTTACAGAACACTGAAGCTTTCTTT. Its protein product is CASSPLQNTEAFF.

V is TRBV27 and J is TRBJ2-7, with TRBD2 matching 8 bases. CDR3 length: 17 residues. Germline V gene lookup returns CDR1 MNHEY and CDR2 SMNVEV (reference sequence). J lost 2 bases, V lost 5 bases, and 14 bases had no gene match. The CDR3: CASSREQAGGGAYEQYF. CDR3 nucleotide sequence: TGTGCCAGCAGTAGGGAGCAGGCGGGAGGCGGAGCCTACGAGCAGTACTTC.

This sequence joins TRBV10-2 and TRBJ2-1, with D maybe TRBD2 (5 bases). This CDR3 region has 14 residues. The germline V and J ends were trimmed by 0 bases and 8 bases, with 11 bases remaining between them. The germline CDR1 and CDR2 sequences are WSHSY and SAAADI. CDR3: CASSESGGGDEQFF. In DNA, the CDR3 is TGCGCCAGCAGTGAGTCTGGAGGTGGAGATGAGCAGTTCTTC.

V and J are TRBV2 and TRBJ1-6; no reliable D call. The germline V gene has CDR1 SNHLY and CDR2 FYNNEI. Trimming left V 8 bases short and J 7 bases short, with 18 bases between. The CDR3 consists of 15 residues. The CDR3 DNA follows: TGTGCCAGCTTGCCCGGGGTCATAGAGAATTCACCCCTCCACTTT. This sequence encodes CASLPGVIENSPLHF.

With regard to this clone: Other nucleotide sequences from this sample produce the same CDR3. The V call is TRBV5-1, the J call TRBJ1-2; tentative D call: TRBD1 (6 bases). CDR3 length: 14 residues. Germline V gives CDR1 SGHRS, CDR2 YFSETQ. The V end was cut by 0 bases, the J end by 2 bases, with 8 bases between. This chain's CDR3 is CASSLGQGNYGYTF. In nucleotides, the CDR3 is TGCGCCAGCAGCTTGGGGCAGGGGAACTATGGCTACACCTTC.

J is TRBJ2-7 and V is TRBV6-5; D is unclear. Germline CDR1 MNHEY, CDR2 SVGAGI. V was clipped by 8 bases and J by 6 bases, with 14 bases between them. The CDR3 consists of 12 residues. The CDR3 loop is CASGPLMAEQYF. The DNA for the CDR3 is TGTGCCAGCGGCCCCTTGATGGCCGAGCAGTACTTC.

The chain couples TRBV5-4 to TRBJ1-4, with D perhaps matching TRBD1 (6 bases). Germline CDR1 and CDR2: SGHNT and YYREEE (reference sequence). Trimming took 3 bases from V and 4 from J, leaving 13 bases between them. The CDR3 contains 15 residues. The CDR3 is CASSSPGHGNEKLFF. Here the CDR3 DNA reads TGTGCCAGCAGCTCGCCGGGACACGGTAATGAAAAACTGTTTTTT.